This T cell receptor beta chain derives from a study of chemoradiotherapy in HPV16-positive cancers. Broader study findings: Non-HPV-specific T cells did not expand in tumors during treatment, whereas candidate HPV-specific clones and E7-related motifs did.

There are a few counts of this clone. Antigen: not known. Germline V gene lookup returns CDR1 MDHEN and CDR2 SYDVKM. Trimming left V 2 bases short and J 3 bases short, with 11 bases between. This CDR3 contains 15 residues. Some clones are missing from TCRdb's copy, which holds only in-frame ones; the method was immunoSEQ multiplex PCR. The sample includes about 5,400 clones, about three quarters of them seen just once. The gene calls are TRBV28 and TRBJ2-1, with a weak D call TRBD1 (6 bases). This TCR came from a human donor with HPV-associated anogenital cancer. The specimen was collected from a patient who underwent chemoradiotherapy. CDR3: CASSLPRGNYNEQFF. DNA for the CDR3: TGTGCCAGCAGTTTACCAAGGGGGAACTACAATGAGCAGTTCTTC. The full variable domain, in which reference TRBV28 and TRBJ2-1 provide the parts outside the CDR3, is DVKVTQSSRYLVKRTGEKVFLECVQDMDHENMFWYRQDPGLGLRLIYFSYDVKMKEKGDIPEGYSVSREKKERFSLILESASTNQTSMYLCASSLPRGNYNEQFFGPGTRLTVL.